This T cell receptor beta chain was sequenced in a study of Ad26.COV2.S vaccination and SARS-CoV-2 variants. Study as a whole: Intramuscular Ad26.COV2.S doses were given once or twice, 56 days apart. Study-level points and caveats: In TCR breadth and depth analyses, total T cell responses may have been underestimated.

This clone was seen once. Antigen specificity is unknown. Indicated treatment: around 19 received Ad26.COV2.S at low or high dose, single or two shots; five or six received placebo; per-sample allocation not given. Vaccine and placebo recipients were sampled on day 63 after the first injection. Immunization relied on an Ad26 vector, which expressed Wuhan-strain SARS-CoV-2 spike. Libraries were prepared by immunoSEQ multiplex PCR; TCRdb keeps only in-frame clonotypes and omits some of them. This table has 440,000 or so clones, 89% appearing once. This CDR3 region has 15 residues. Germline CDR1 MNHNY, CDR2 SVGAGI (reference sequence). The V gene end was trimmed by 2 bases and the J gene end by 8 bases; junction bases not matched to a gene: 8.

This TCR was recovered from a person aged 18 to 59 who received the Ad26.COV2.S COVID-19 vaccine or a placebo. Sequencing was performed on peripheral blood, taken in a trial of Ad26.COV2.S vaccine versus placebo. The chain links TRBV6-6 to TRBJ2-1; 8 bases map to TRBD1. The DNA for the CDR3 is TGTGCCAGCAGTTACCGAAGGACAGGGCCTGATGAGCAGTTCTTC. As protein: CASSYRRTGPDEQFF.